The 12 T cell receptor beta chains presented below share a single source sample, sequenced in a study of blood T cells in healthy people across ages. PCR was performed a second time for about 6 to 12 cycles using a sample-barcoded 5' primer and a J-beta primer mix. One entry per CDR3 protein results from TCRdb running MiXCR on the 5' RACE reads. The repertoire holds hundreds of thousands of distinct CDR3 sequences, approximately 25% seen once, with 9.4% in the top ten. This sample also appeared in a second study, on T cells of mothers and their children.

The sample consisted of blood. These receptors were collected from a boy between 10 and 17 years old in good health.

The table lists this clonotype with a few counts. This sequence joins TRBV29-1 and TRBJ2-7, with D perhaps matching TRBD2 (5 bases). There are 12 residues in the CDR3. With 5 bases removed from V and 6 bases from J, the gap between germline ends came to 14 bases. Germline V lookup: CDR1 SQVTM, CDR2 ANQGSEA. CDR3 sequence (DNA): TGCAGCGTTCTCAGAGGGTTGGGCGAGCAGTACTTC. It is translated as CSVLRGLGEQYF.

This chain uses TRBV6-2 or TRBV6-3 with TRBJ2-1, with D tentatively TRBD1 or TRBD2 (5 bases each). The CDR3 spans 13 residues. V was cut by 6 bases and J by 1 base, with 7 bases left in between. The V gene's germline CDR1 is MNHEY and CDR2 SVGEGT. The CDR3 protein is CASRGESYNEQFF. The DNA for the CDR3 is TGTGCCAGCAGGGGGGAGTCCTACAATGAGCAGTTCTTC.

The chain recombines TRBV3-1 with TRBJ1-1; unclear D gene. This CDR3 is built from 14 residues. The germline V and J ends were trimmed by 4 bases and 5 bases, with 14 bases remaining between them. Germline loops: CDR1 LGHDT, CDR2 YNNKEL (reference sequence). Here the CDR3 DNA reads TGTGCCAGCAGCCTGGGGTCCGAAACAACTGAAGCTTTCTTT. Its translation is CASSLGSETTEAFF.

This clonotype was recorded many times. The chain links TRBV7-2 to TRBJ2-7; D gene ambiguous. With 3 bases removed from V and 0 bases from J, the gap between germline ends came to 9 bases. Per germline, CDR1 SGHTA and CDR2 FQGNSA. The CDR3 covers 14 residues. The CDR3 coding sequence is TGTGCCAGCAGCTTGGTCGCAGGCTCCTACGAGCAGTACTTC. Translating it yields CASSLVAGSYEQYF.

The chain recombines TRBV29-1 with TRBJ2-4; TRBD1 is a possible D gene (6 bases). Germline CDR1 SQVTM, CDR2 ANQGSEA. Trimming pared 4 bases from V and 6 bases from J, leaving 13 bases between. The CDR3 is 13 residues long. As DNA, the CDR3 is TGCAGCGTTGGATCAGGGGCTGGAAACATTCAGTACTTC. This encodes CSVGSGAGNIQYF.

The J gene is TRBJ2-1, the V gene TRBV7-2, with 14 bases matching TRBD2. The germline V gene encodes CDR1 SGHTA and CDR2 FQGNSA. There are 18 residues in the CDR3. Unmatched junction bases numbered 7, after V lost 5 bases and J lost 1 base. CDR3 region: CASSAGLAGEVSYNEQFF. CDR3 DNA sequence: TGTGCCAGCAGCGCGGGACTAGCGGGAGAAGTTTCCTACAATGAGCAGTTCTTC.

Only a few counts were recorded for this clonotype. The CDR3 nucleotides read TGTGCCAGCAGCCAAGAGGAAGAGACCCAGTACTTC. Its translation: CASSQEEETQYF. This chain connects TRBV3-1 to TRBJ2-5; unclear D gene. From germline, CDR1 is LGHDT and CDR2 YNNKEL (reference sequence). Trimming left V 0 bases short and J 3 bases short, with 2 bases between. The CDR3 extends over 12 amino acids.

This clonotype appeared a few times. The chain has TRBV7-2 and TRBJ2-5, with D possibly matching TRBD2 (6 bases). Germline assignment: CDR1 SGHTA and CDR2 FQGNSA. The V and J ends lost 4 bases and 1 base respectively, with 13 bases between them. The CDR3 runs to 15 residues. This CDR3 is CASSSTAEGQETQYF. CDR3 DNA: TGTGCCAGCAGCTCCACAGCGGAGGGCCAAGAGACCCAGTACTTC.

This clonotype was seen a few times. This chain uses TRBV12-3 or TRBV12-4 with TRBJ2-5; D not resolved. The V and J ends lost 3 bases and 7 bases respectively, with 9 bases between them. This CDR3 spans 12 amino acids. DNA of the CDR3: TGTGCCAGCAGTTTGGGATTTGGGACCCAGTACTTC. Amino acid sequence: CASSLGFGTQYF.

The CDR3 DNA is TGCAGCGCCGATCGGACAGGGATATATGGCTACACCTTC. Residues: CSADRTGIYGYTF. V is TRBV29-1 and J is TRBJ1-2; 8 nucleotides align to TRBD1. Germline V CDR1 and CDR2: SQVTM, ANQGSEA. Losses at the gene ends were 7 bases for V and 5 bases for J; bases not matched to a gene: 9. CDR3 length: 13 amino acids.

The CDR3 here is CASSYGGVTGELFF. As DNA, the CDR3 is TGCGCCAGCAGCTACGGCGGGGTCACCGGGGAGCTGTTTTTT. This sequence joins TRBV5-1 and TRBJ2-2; weak D call: TRBD2 (6 bases). Trimming removed 3 bases at V and 4 bases at J, with 10 bases between. Per the germline V gene, CDR1 is SGHRS and CDR2 is YFSETQ. The CDR3 loop spans 14 amino acids.

The chain links TRBV11-3 to TRBJ2-7, with a possible D match to TRBD1 (6 bases). V lost 5 bases and J 2 bases, leaving 13 bases between the germline ends. The CDR3 contains 14 residues. Germline-derived CDR1 and CDR2 are SGHNT and YENEEA. The CDR3 DNA sequence: TGTGCCAGCAGCAACAGACAGGATCCCTACGAGCAGTACTTC. It encodes CASSNRQDPYEQYF.